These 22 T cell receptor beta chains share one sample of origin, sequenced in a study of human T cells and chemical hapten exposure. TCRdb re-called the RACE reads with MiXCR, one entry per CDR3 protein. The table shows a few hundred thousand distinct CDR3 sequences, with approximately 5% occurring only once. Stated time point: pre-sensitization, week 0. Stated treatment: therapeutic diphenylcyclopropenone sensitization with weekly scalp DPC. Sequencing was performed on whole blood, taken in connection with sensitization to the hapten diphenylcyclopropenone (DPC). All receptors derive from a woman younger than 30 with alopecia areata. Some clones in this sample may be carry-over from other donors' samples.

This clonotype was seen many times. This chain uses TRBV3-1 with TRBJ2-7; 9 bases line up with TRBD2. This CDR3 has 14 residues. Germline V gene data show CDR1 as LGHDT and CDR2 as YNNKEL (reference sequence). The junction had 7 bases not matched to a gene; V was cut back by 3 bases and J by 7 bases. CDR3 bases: TGTGCCAGCAGCCACGTCGCTAGCGGGGAGGAGCAGTACTTC. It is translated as CASSHVASGEEQYF.

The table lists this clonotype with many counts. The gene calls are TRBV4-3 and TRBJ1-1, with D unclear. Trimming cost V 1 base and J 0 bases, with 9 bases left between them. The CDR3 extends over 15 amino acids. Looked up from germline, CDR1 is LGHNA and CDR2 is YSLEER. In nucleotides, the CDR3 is TGCGCCAGCAGCCAAGTGACAAAGCTGAACACTGAAGCTTTCTTT. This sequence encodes CASSQVTKLNTEAFF.

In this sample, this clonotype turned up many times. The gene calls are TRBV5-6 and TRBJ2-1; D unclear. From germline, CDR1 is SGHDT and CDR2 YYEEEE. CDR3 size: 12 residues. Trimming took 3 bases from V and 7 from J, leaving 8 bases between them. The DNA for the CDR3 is TGTGCCAGCAGCTGGAAGGATAATGAGCAGTTCTTC. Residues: CASSWKDNEQFF.

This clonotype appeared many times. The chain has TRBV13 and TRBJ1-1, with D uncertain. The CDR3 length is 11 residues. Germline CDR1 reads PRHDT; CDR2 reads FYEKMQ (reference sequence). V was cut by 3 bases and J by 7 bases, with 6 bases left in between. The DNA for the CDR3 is TGTGCCAGCAGCTTCTCCGGTGAAGCTTTCTTT. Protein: CASSFSGEAFF.

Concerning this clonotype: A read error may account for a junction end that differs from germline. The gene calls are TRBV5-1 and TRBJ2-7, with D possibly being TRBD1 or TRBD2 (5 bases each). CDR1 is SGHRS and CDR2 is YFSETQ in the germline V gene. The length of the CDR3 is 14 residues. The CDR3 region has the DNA TGCGCCAGCAGCTTGTACGGGGCCTCCCACGAGCAGTACTTC. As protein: CASSLYGASHEQYF.

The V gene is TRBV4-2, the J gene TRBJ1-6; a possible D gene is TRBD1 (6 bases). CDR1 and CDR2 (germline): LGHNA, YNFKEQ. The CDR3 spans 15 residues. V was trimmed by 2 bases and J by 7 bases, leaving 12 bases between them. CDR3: CASSQPTGRNSPLHF. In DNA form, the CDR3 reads TGTGCCAGCAGCCAACCAACAGGGAGGAATTCACCCCTCCACTTT.

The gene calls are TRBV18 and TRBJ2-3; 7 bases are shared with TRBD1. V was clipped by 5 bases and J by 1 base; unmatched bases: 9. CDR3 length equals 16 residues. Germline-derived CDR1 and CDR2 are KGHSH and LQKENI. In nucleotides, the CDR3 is TGTGCCAGCTCATCAACGGACAGGCGAGGCACAGATACGCAGTATTTT. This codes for CASSSTDRRGTDTQYF.

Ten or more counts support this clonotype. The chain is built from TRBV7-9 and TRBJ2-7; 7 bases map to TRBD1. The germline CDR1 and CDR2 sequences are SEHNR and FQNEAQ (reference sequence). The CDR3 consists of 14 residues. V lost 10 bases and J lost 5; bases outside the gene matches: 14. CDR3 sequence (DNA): TGTGCCACCCGAAGACCCGACAGGGCCAACGAGCAGTACTTC. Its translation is CATRRPDRANEQYF.

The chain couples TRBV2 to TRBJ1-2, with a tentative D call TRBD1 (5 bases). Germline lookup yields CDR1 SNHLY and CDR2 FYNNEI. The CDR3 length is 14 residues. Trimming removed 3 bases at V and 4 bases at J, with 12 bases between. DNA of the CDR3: TGTGCCAGCAGTGATCAGGGACGGATCTATGGCTACACCTTC. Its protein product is CASSDQGRIYGYTF.

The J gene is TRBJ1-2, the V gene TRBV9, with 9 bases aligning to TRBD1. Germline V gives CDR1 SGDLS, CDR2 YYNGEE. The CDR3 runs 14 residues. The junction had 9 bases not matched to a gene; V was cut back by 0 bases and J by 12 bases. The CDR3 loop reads CASSVEGTGIPDTF. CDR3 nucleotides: TGTGCCAGCAGCGTAGAAGGGACAGGGATCCCGGACACCTTC. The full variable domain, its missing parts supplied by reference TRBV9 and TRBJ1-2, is DSGVTQTPKHLITATGQRVTLRCSPRSGDLSVYWYQQSLDQGLQFLIQYYNGEERAKGNILERFSAQQFPDLHSELNLSSLELGDSALYFCASSVEGTGIPDTFGSGTRLTVV.

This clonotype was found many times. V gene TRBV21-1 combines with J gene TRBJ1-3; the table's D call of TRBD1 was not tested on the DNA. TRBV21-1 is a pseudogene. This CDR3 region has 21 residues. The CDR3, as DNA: TGTGCCAGCAGCAAAGCGATTTGGAGGACAGGGGGAAAGGGAGGCAAAAACACCATATATTTT. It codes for CASSKAIWRTGGKGGKNTIYF.

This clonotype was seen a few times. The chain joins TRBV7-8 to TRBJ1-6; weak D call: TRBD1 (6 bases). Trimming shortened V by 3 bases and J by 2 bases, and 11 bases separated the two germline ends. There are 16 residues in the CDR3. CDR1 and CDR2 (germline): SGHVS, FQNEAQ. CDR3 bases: TGTGCCAGCAGCTTTCACAGGGTAACCTATAATTCACCCCTCCACTTT. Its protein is CASSFHRVTYNSPLHF.

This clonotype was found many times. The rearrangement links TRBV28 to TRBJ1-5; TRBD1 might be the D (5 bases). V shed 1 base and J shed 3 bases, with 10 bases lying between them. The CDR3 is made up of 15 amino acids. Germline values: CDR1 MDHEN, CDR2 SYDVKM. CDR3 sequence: CASSLFKGTNQPQHF. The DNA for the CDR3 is TGTGCCAGCAGTTTATTCAAAGGGACCAATCAGCCCCAGCATTTT.

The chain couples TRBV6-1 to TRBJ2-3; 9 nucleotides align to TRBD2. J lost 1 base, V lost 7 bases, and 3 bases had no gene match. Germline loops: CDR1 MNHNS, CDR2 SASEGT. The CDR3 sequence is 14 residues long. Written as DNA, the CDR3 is TGTGCCAGCAAGGAGCGGGGGGGCACAGATACGCAGTATTTT. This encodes CASKERGGTDTQYF.

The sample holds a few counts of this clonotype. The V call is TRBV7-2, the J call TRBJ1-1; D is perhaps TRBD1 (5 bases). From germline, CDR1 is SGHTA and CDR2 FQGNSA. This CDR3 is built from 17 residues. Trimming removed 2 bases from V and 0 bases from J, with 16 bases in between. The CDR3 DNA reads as TGTGCCAGCAGCTTAATCCCCCTTGGGGGTTTGAACACTGAAGCTTTCTTT. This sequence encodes CASSLIPLGGLNTEAFF.

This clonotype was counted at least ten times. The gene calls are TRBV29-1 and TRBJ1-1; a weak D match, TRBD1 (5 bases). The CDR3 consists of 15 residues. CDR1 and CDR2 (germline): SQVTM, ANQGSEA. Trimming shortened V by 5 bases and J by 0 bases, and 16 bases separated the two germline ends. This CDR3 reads CSVPPTAGLNTEAFF. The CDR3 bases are TGCAGCGTTCCCCCCACCGCAGGGTTGAACACTGAAGCTTTCTTT.

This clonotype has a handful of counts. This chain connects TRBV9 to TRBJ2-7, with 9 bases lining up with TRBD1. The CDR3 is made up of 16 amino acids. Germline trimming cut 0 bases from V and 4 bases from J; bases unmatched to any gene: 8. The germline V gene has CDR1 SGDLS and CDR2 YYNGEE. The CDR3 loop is CASSVDGGTGTYEQYF. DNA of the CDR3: TGTGCCAGCAGCGTAGATGGCGGGACAGGGACATACGAGCAGTACTTC.

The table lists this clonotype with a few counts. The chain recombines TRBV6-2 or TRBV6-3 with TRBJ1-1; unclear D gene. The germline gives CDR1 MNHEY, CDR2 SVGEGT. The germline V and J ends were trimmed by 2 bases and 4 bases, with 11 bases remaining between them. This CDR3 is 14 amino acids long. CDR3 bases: TGTGCCAGCAGTTACGACGGGATTGGCACTGAAGCTTTCTTT. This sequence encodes CASSYDGIGTEAFF.

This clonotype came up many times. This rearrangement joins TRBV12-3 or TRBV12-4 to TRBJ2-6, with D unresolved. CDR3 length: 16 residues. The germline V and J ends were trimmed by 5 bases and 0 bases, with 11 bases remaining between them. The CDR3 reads CASSDKKGSGANVLTF. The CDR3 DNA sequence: TGTGCCAGCAGTGATAAGAAGGGCTCTGGGGCCAACGTCCTGACTTTC.

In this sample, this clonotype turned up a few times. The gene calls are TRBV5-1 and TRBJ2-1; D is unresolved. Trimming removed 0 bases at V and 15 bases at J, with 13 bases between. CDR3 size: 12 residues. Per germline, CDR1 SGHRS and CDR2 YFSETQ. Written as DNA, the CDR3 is TGCGCCAGCAGCTTGGACCTGGGGTTTCGGTTCTTC. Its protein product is CASSLDLGFRFF.

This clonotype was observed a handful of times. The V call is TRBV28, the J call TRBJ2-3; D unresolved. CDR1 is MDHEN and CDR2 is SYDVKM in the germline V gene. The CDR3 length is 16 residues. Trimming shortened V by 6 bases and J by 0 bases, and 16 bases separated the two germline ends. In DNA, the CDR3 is TGTGCCAGCAGCCAAATTCTGGTCTCTAGCACAGATACGCAGTATTTT. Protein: CASSQILVSSTDTQYF. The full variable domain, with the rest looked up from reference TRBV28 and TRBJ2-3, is DVKVTQSSRYLVKRTGEKVFLECVQDMDHENMFWYRQDPGLGLRLIYFSYDVKMKEKGDIPEGYSVSREKKERFSLILESASTNQTSMYLCASSQILVSSTDTQYFGPGTRLTVL.

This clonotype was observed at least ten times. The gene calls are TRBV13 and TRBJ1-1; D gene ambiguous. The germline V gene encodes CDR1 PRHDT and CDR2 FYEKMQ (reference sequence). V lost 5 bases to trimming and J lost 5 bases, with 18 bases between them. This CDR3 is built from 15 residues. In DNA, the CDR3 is TGTGCCAGCAGCCCACCGGGGTCTGGAGGGACTGAAGCTTTCTTT. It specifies CASSPPGSGGTEAFF. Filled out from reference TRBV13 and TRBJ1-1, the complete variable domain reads AAGVIQSPRHLIKEKRETATLKCYPIPRHDTVYWYQQGPGQDPQFLISFYEKMQSDKGSIPDRFSAQQFSDYHSELNMSSLELGDSALYFCASSPPGSGGTEAFFGQGTRLTVV.